This passage covers 10 T cell receptor beta chains from one sample sequenced in a study of CDR3 diversity in severe acne. Using its own MiXCR run on the PCR reads, TCRdb lists one record per CDR3 protein. The sample records about 97,000 distinct CDR3 sequences, more than 45% being singletons. Sequenced input: blood. The receptors stem from a male donor with acne.

About this clonotype itself: The DNA is left out, because the CDR3 cannot be placed on it with certainty; the CDR3 is given as TCRdb lists it. The chain carries TRBV5-1 and TRBJ2-7; the table's D call of TRBD2 was not tested on the DNA. The CDR3 is made up of 21 amino acids, end residues included. CDR1 SGHRS and CDR2 YFSETQ come from the germline V gene. Here the CDR3 reads CASSFYICSATGGSGSYEQYF.

This clonotype has just a few counts. This chain joins TRBV12-3 or TRBV12-4 and TRBJ1-2; D uncertain. Trimming took 5 bases from V and 8 from J, leaving 15 bases between them. This CDR3 has 13 amino acids. The CDR3 region is CASSPDRAGGYTF. DNA for the CDR3: TGTGCCAGCAGTCCGGACCGGGCAGGCGGCTACACCTTC.

This clonotype was counted ten times or more. J is TRBJ2-2 and V is TRBV6-4; D unclear. V dropped 0 bases and J dropped 5 bases, with 7 bases sitting between them. The CDR3 is 14 residues long. The germline CDR1 and CDR2 sequences are MRHNA and SNTAGT. In DNA form, the CDR3 reads TGTGCCAGCAGTGACTCGGCGGTTACCGGGGAGCTGTTTTTT. It specifies CASSDSAVTGELFF.

The chain uses TRBV19 and TRBJ2-5; 11 bases align to TRBD1. V gave up 3 bases and J gave up 5 bases; unmatched junction bases: 20. There are 20 residues in the CDR3. From germline, CDR1 is LNHDA and CDR2 SQIVND (reference sequence). CDR3 sequence (DNA): TGTGCCAGTAGTATGTCAGCCGCACCTTCGGGACAGGGGGAAGGGGAGACCCAGTACTTC. Translating it yields CASSMSAAPSGQGEGETQYF.

Worth noting for this clonotype: Just one base apart from a much larger clone, this may be a read error. This chain connects TRBV19 to TRBJ2-1; the match to TRBD1 covers 9 bases. The CDR3 has 14 amino acids. Germline V gene data show CDR1 as LNHDA and CDR2 as SQIVND (reference sequence). DNA of the CDR3: TGTGCCAGTCAATTCAACAGGGGGCTTAATGAGCGGTTCTTC. Protein: CASQFNRGLNERFF. Variable domain in full (rest from reference TRBV19 and TRBJ2-1): DGGITQSPKYLFRKEGQNVTLSCEQNLNHDAMYWYRQDPGQGLRLIYYSQIVNDFQKGDIAEGYSVSREKKESFPLTVTSAQKNPTAFYLCASQFNRGLNERFFGPGTRLTVL.

The chain carries TRBV28 and TRBJ2-3, with a tentative D call TRBD1 (5 bases). Trimming cost V 2 bases and J 2 bases, with 14 bases left between them. CDR3 length: 16 amino acids. CDR1 and CDR2 from the germline V gene are MDHEN and SYDVKM. CDR3 amino acids: CASSLSVTGTTDTQYF. The CDR3 bases are TGTGCCAGCAGTTTAAGTGTAACAGGTACCACAGATACGCAGTATTTT.

This clonotype came up once. One end of the junction is discordant with germline, which a read error may explain. The J gene is TRBJ2-7, the V gene TRBV11-2; D is possibly TRBD1 or TRBD2 (5 bases each). Germline CDR1 is SGHAT and CDR2 is FQNNGV. This CDR3 contains 14 residues. The CDR3 DNA reads as TGTGCCAGCAGCTTAGGCCCCTATCGGGACGCCTCGCACTTC. Translated: CASSLGPYRDASHF. The whole variable domain, remainder taken from reference TRBV11-2 and TRBJ2-7, is EAGVAQSPRYKIIEKRQSVAFWCNPISGHATLYWYQQILGQGPKLLIQFQNNGVVDDSQLPKDRFSAERLKGVDSTLKIQPAKLEDSAVYLCASSLGPYRDASHFGPGTRLTVT.

CDR3 in amino acids: CASSLVPGLSDYGYTLGSGTQYF. Written as DNA, the CDR3 is TGTGCCAGCAGCTTAGTCCCGGGGTTATCGGACTATGGCTACACCCTCGGTTCGGGGACCCAGTACTTC. This chain joins TRBV7-9 and TRBJ2-5, with D possibly being TRBD2 (6 bases). The germline CDR1 and CDR2 sequences are SEHNR and FQNEAQ (reference sequence). Trimming removed 1 base at V and 7 bases at J, with 40 bases between. This CDR3 region has 23 residues.

This clonotype was counted between two and nine times. This chain joins TRBV10-3 and TRBJ2-7, with D possibly being TRBD1 or TRBD2 (6 bases each). The CDR3 runs 13 residues. The germline V gene encodes CDR1 ENHRY and CDR2 SYGVKD. Between the trimmed V and J ends, which lost 2 bases and 6 bases, there was a span of 11 bases. This CDR3 is CAISEVGGREQYF. The CDR3 DNA reads TGTGCCATCAGTGAGGTAGGGGGGCGCGAGCAGTACTTC.

This clonotype has at least ten counts. The CDR3 nucleotides read TGTGCCAGCAGCTTAAGCCTCCACAGCTACGAGCAGTACGTC. It yields the protein CASSLSLHSYEQYV. The rearrangement joins TRBV7-8 to TRBJ2-7; D unclear. V was pared by 2 bases and J by 3 bases, with 11 bases between. Germline V CDR1 and CDR2: SGHVS, FQNEAQ. The length of the CDR3 is 14 residues.